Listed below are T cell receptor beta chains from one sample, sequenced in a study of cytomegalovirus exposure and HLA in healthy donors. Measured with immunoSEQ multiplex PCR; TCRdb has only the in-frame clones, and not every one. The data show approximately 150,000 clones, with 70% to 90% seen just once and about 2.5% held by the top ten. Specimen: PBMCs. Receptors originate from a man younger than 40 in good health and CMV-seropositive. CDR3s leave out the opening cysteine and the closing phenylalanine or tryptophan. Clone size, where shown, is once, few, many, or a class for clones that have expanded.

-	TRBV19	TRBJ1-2	ASSINGIKGGYT
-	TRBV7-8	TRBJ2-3	ASSFGDITDTQY
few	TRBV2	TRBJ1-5	ASSGGQGAFVQPQH
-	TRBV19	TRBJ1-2	ASSQSGQYGYT
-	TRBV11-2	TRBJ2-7	ASSLGDRLFAREQY
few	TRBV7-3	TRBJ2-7	ASARSLRSEQY
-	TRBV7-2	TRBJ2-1	ASSPGTTSYNEQF
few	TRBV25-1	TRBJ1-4	ASSVRSGEKLF
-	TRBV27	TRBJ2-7	ASSPRITGTSSEQY
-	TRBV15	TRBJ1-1	ATSTSMNTEAF
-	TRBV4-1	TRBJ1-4	ASSPPGQRNEKLF
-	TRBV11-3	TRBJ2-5	ASSPQPGQVGGETQY
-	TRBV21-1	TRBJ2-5	ASSKRETQY
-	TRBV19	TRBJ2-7	ASSFRTGVYEQY
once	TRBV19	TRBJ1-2	ASRMRTGSGYT
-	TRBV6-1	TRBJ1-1	ASSEAYRVPNTEAF
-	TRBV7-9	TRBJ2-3	ASSLGAGISTDTQY
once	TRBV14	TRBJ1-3	ASSRAGMSYGNTIY
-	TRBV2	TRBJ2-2	ASKGGAARDTGELF
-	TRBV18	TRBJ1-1	ASSPQGELNTEAF
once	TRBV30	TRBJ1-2	AWAYAAFNGYT
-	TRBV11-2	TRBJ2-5	ASSFVLGQATTETQY
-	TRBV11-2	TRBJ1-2	ASSLAPIRGGYT
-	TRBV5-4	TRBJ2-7	ASSLTSGRAYEQY
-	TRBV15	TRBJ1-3	ATSTQRVSGNTIY
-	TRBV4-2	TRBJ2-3	ASSHGTGLAFDTQY
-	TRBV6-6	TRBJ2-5	ASSYETEYQETQY
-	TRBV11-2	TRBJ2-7	ASSLVSGGSSYEQY
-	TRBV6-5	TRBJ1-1	ASRAFNTEAF
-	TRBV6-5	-	ASSLTRVREQY
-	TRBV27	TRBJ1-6	ASSMSVGGAPPLH
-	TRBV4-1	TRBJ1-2	ASSQELSGGQGKYLGGYT
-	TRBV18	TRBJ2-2	ASSPRGGNTGELF
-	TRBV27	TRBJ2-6	ASSLSRQGANVLT
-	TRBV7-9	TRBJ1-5	ASSFRDIDQPQH
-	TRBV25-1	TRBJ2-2	ASSTVADTGELF
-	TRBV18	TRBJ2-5	ASSPLPSGRFGTQY
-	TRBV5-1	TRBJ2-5	ASSLTGFGQETQY
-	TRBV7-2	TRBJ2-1	ASSLGSSGYNEQF
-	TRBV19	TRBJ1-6	ASKDRGQNSPLH
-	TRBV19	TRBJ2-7	ASSPPSGSPYEQY
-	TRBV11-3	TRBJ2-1	ASSPVGSGRGEQF
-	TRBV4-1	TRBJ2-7	ASSQVAGSYEQY